The 14 T cell receptor beta chains in this list originate from one sample, sequenced in a study of blood T cell repertoires in COVID-19. TCRdb's copy holds only in-frame clones and misses some; the assay was immunoSEQ multiplex PCR. The sample holds around 47,000 clones; around nine tenths are singletons and the top ten take approximately 10%. The sequencing input was peripheral blood. The origin of the receptors is a man older than 75 with active or convalescent COVID-19.

This clone was seen only once. The chain combines TRBV7-3 with TRBJ2-7; maybe TRBD1 (6 bases). Germline lookup yields CDR1 SGHTA and CDR2 FQGTGA. V was pared by 2 bases and J by 1 base, with 12 bases between. The CDR3 has 15 residues. The CDR3, as DNA: TGTGCCAGCAGCTTAGGTGTAGGGACATCCTACGAGCAGTACTTC. This encodes CASSLGVGTSYEQYF.

The chain joins TRBV2 to TRBJ1-1; TRBD1 aligns across 11 bases. CDR3 length equals 13 residues. V lost 7 bases to trimming and J lost 5 bases; unmatched junction nucleotides: 3. Germline loops: CDR1 SNHLY, CDR2 FYNNEI. CDR3 coding DNA: TGTGCCAGCAAGGGACAGGGGGAAACTGAAGCTTTCTTT. Its protein is CASKGQGETEAFF.

The rearrangement joins TRBV7-2 to TRBJ2-5; maybe TRBD2 (5 bases). The CDR3 runs to 15 residues. Germline CDR1 and CDR2: SGHTA and FQGNSA. Trimming took 1 base from V and 7 from J, leaving 16 bases between them. Here the CDR3 DNA reads TGTGCCAGCAGCTTAGTGGGAGAGGGATCAGGGACCCAGTACTTC. This translates into CASSLVGEGSGTQYF.

The chain carries TRBV28 and TRBJ1-2; maybe TRBD1 (5 bases). Germline lookup yields CDR1 MDHEN and CDR2 SYDVKM. The length of the CDR3 is 11 residues. Between the trimmed V and J ends, which lost 8 bases and 8 bases, there was a span of 12 bases. The CDR3 DNA is TGTGCCAGCGGCAGGGTAGAGGGCTACACCTTC. Translation: CASGRVEGYTF.

This clone was seen just once. The CDR3 loop reads CACLNRGLSGNTIYF. The CDR3 DNA follows: TGTGCCTGTCTGAACAGGGGCCTCTCTGGAAACACCATATATTTT. J is TRBJ1-3 and V is TRBV30, with 7 bases identical to TRBD1. In germline, CDR1 is GTSNPN, CDR2 SVGIG (reference sequence). V shed 6 bases, J shed 0 bases, and the junction held 8 bases outside the gene matches. This CDR3 region has 15 residues.

The gene calls are TRBV11-2 and TRBJ2-3; a possible D gene is TRBD2 (6 bases). Germline CDR1 is SGHAT and CDR2 is FQNNGV. This CDR3 contains 14 residues. Trimming shortened V by 7 bases and J by 2 bases, and 13 bases separated the two germline ends. In nucleotides, the CDR3 is TGTGCCAGCAACGAGGGAGGTCACACAGATACGCAGTATTTT. Protein: CASNEGGHTDTQYF.

The J gene is TRBJ2-1, the V gene TRBV11-2; D is uncertain. The CDR3 length is 12 residues. CDR1 is SGHAT and CDR2 is FQNNGV in the germline V gene. The V and J ends lost 5 bases and 4 bases respectively, with 6 bases between them. DNA for the CDR3: TGTGCCAGCAGCCCCTATTACAATGAGCAGTTCTTC. Translated: CASSPYYNEQFF.

This clone was detected once. This sequence joins TRBV28 and TRBJ1-6; 8 bases fit TRBD1. The CDR3 is 12 residues long. Germline CDR1 reads MDHEN; CDR2 reads SYDVKM. CDR3: CATGGRESPLHF. CDR3 nucleotide sequence: TGTGCAACAGGGGGGCGGGAGTCACCCCTCCACTTT. Full variable domain (missing parts from reference TRBV28 and TRBJ1-6): DVKVTQSSRYLVKRTGEKVFLECVQDMDHENMFWYRQDPGLGLRLIYFSYDVKMKEKGDIPEGYSVSREKKERFSLILESASTNQTSMYLCATGGRESPLHFGNGTRLTVT.

The chain carries TRBV5-6 and TRBJ2-3, with D perhaps matching TRBD2 (5 bases). CDR1 and CDR2 (germline): SGHDT, YYEEEE. V lost 6 bases and J 6 bases, leaving 20 bases between the germline ends. The CDR3 contains 15 residues. The CDR3 protein is CASTRYRGGSDTQYF. CDR3 bases: TGTGCCAGCACCCGGTATCGAGGAGGCTCCGATACGCAGTATTTT.

The J gene is TRBJ2-3, the V gene TRBV4-2; 8 bases are shared with TRBD1. With 4 bases clipped from V and 1 base from J, the junction kept 10 bases outside the gene matches. CDR3 length: 17 residues. In germline, CDR1 is LGHNA, CDR2 YNFKEQ. The CDR3 region has the DNA TGTGCCAGCAGCCCTCACATACAGACAGGGGGCACAGATACGCAGTATTTT. It yields the protein CASSPHIQTGGTDTQYF.

This clone was found once. The chain has TRBV23-1 and TRBJ2-3; 9 positions agree with TRBD2. TRBV23-1 is marked as an open reading frame, function uncertain. J was trimmed by 0 bases and V by 2 bases; bases with no gene match: 3. The CDR3 is 16 amino acids. Here the CDR3 reads CASSQRAGGSTDTQYF. CDR3 sequence (DNA): TGCGCCAGCAGTCAACGGGCGGGGGGGAGCACAGATACGCAGTATTTT.

This clone occurred a few times. The gene calls are TRBV2 and TRBJ1-4; unclear D gene. Germline CDR1 is SNHLY and CDR2 is FYNNEI. The V gene lost 3 bases and the J gene lost 4 bases, with 9 bases spanning the gap. The CDR3 spans 14 residues. The DNA of the CDR3 is TGTGCCAGCAGTGAGAGGCCGGGTAATGAAAAACTGTTTTTT. As protein: CASSERPGNEKLFF.

J is TRBJ2-5 and V is TRBV4-3, with 8 positions matching TRBD2. The CDR3 spans 15 residues. J gave up 5 bases and V 0 bases, and 5 bases lay outside the gene matches. Germline assignment: CDR1 LGHNA and CDR2 YSLEER. The CDR3 DNA sequence: TGCGCCAGCAGCCAAGAAGGACTAGCTTGGGAGACCCAGTACTTC. Protein product: CASSQEGLAWETQYF.

This chain links TRBV7-7 with TRBJ2-2; a weak D match, TRBD2 (6 bases). CDR1 SSHAT and CDR2 FNYEAQ come from the germline V gene (reference sequence). The CDR3 is made up of 16 amino acids. V lost 2 bases, J lost 1 base, and 11 bases lay in between. Here the CDR3 reads CASSLSSDVNTGELFF. The CDR3, as DNA: TGTGCCAGCAGCTTATCTAGCGACGTGAACACCGGGGAGCTGTTTTTT.